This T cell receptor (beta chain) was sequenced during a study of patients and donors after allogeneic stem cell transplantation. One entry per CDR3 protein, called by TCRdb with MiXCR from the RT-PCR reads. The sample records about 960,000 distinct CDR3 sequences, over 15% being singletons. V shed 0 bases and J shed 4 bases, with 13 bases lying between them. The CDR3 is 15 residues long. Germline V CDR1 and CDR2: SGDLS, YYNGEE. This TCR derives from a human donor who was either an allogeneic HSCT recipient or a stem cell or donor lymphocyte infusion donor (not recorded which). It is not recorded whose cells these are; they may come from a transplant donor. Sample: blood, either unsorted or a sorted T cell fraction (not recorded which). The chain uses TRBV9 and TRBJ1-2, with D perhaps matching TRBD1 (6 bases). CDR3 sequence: CASSVAAGAGYGYTF. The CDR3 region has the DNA TGTGCCAGCAGCGTAGCGGCGGGGGCTGGCTATGGCTACACCTTC.